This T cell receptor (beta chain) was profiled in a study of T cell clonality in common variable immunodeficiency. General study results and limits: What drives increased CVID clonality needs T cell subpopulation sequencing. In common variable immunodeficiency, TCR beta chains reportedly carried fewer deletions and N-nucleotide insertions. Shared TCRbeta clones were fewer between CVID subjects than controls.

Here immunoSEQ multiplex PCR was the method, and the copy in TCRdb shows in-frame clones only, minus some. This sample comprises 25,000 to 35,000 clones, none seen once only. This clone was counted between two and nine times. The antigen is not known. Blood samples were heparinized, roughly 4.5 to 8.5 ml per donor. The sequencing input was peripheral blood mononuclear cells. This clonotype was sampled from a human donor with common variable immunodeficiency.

The CDR3 is CASSPQNSYEQYF. The CDR3 bases that were read are TGTGCCAGCAGCCCCCAAAACTCCTACGAG. The gene calls are TRBV7-3 and TRBJ2-7, with D hard to call. The observed sequence ends 3 residues before the CDR3 terminus, with the missing tail filled in from the germline J gene. Germline CDR1 reads SGHTA; CDR2 reads FQGTGA. V lost 5 bases, J lost 0 bases, and 8 bases lay in between. This CDR3 contains 13 residues.